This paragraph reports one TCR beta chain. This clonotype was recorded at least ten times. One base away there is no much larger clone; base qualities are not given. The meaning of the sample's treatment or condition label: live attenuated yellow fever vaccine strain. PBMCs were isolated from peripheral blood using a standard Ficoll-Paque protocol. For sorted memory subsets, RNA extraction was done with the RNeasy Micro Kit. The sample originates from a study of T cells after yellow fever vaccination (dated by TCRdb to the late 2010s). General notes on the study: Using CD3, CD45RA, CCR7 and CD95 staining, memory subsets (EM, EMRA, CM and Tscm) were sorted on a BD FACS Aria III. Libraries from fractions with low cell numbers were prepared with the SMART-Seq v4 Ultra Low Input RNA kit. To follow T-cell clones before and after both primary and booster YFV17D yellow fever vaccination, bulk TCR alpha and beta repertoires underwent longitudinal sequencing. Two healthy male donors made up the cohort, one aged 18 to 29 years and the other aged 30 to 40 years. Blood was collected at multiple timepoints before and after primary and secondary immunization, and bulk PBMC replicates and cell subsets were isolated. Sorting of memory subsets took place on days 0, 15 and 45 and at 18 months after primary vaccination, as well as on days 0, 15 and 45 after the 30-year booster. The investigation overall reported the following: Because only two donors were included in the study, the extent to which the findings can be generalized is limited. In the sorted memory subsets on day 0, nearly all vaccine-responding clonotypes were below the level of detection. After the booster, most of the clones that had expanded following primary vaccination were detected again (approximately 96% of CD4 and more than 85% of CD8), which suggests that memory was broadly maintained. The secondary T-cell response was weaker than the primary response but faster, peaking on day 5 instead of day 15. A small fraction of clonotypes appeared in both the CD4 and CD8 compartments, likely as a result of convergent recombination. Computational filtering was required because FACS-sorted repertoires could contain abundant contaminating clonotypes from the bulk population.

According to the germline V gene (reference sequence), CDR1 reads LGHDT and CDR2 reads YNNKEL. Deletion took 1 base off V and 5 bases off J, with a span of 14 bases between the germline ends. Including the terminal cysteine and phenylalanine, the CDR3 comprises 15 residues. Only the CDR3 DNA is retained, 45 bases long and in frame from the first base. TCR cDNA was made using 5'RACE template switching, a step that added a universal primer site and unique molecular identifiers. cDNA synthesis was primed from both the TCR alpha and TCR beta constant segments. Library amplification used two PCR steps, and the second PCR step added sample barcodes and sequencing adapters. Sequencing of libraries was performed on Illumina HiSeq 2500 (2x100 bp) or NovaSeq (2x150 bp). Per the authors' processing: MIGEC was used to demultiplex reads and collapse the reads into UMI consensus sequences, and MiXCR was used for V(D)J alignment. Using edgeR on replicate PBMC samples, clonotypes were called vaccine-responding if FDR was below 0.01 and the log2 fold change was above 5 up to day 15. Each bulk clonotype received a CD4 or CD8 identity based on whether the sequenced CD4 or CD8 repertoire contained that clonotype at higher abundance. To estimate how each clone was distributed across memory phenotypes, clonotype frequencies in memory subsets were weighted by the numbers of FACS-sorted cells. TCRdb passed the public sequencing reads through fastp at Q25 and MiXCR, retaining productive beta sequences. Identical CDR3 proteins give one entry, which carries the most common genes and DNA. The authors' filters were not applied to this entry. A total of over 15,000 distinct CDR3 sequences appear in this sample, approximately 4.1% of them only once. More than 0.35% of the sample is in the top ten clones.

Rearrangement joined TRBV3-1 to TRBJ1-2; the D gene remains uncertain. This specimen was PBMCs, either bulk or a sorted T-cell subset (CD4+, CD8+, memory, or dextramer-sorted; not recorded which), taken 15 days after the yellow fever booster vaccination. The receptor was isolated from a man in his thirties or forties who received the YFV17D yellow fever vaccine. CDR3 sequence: CASSQGHSNTYGYTF. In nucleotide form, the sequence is TGTGCCAGCAGCCAAGGTCACAGTAACACGTATGGCTACACCTTC.